A single sample is the source of the 11 T cell receptor beta chains below, sequenced in a study of blood T cell repertoires in COVID-19. Produced via immunoSEQ multiplex PCR; TCRdb's table is partial and in-frame only. The repertoire includes some 320,000 clones, under 90% of them detected once, and 2.5% to 3.5% sits in the top ten. Input material: PBMCs or T cells enriched from blood (not recorded which). These receptors all come from a woman aged 45-65 years who had been exposed to COVID-19.

This chain connects TRBV9 to TRBJ2-7, with 9 bases fitting TRBD1. This CDR3 contains 15 residues. From germline, CDR1 is SGDLS and CDR2 YYNGEE. J gave up 2 bases and V 2 bases, and 5 bases lay outside the gene matches. The CDR3 nucleotides read TGTGCCAGCAGCGTCACAGGGGGCGGCACCTACGAGCAGTACTTC. Translated: CASSVTGGGTYEQYF.

The chain links TRBV28 to TRBJ2-3; TRBD2 matches at 10 bases. The V gene end was trimmed by 3 bases and the J gene end by 5 bases; junction bases not matched to a gene: 8. Germline values: CDR1 MDHEN, CDR2 SYDVKM. CDR3 length: 16 amino acids. In DNA form, the CDR3 reads TGTGCCAGCAGTTTCTATGAGCGGGGGGGCCGAGATACGCAGTATTTT. It encodes CASSFYERGGRDTQYF.

This rearrangement joins TRBV27 to TRBJ2-1; 9 nucleotides align to TRBD2. With V trimmed by 5 bases and J by 9 bases, 8 bases remained unmatched. The CDR3 spans 14 residues. Germline CDR1 is MNHEY and CDR2 is SMNVEV (reference sequence). CDR3 DNA: TGTGCCAGCAGTCCCAGACTAGCGGTGAGTGAGCAGTTCTTC. Protein: CASSPRLAVSEQFF.

This clone was observed once. This rearrangement joins TRBV5-1 to TRBJ2-5; D is possibly TRBD2 (7 bases). V was clipped by 5 bases and J by 0 bases, with 20 bases between them. Per the germline V gene, CDR1 is SGHRS and CDR2 is YFSETQ. CDR3 length equals 17 residues. CDR3: CASSREGGGSYQETQYF. CDR3 nucleotide sequence: TGCGCCAGCAGTCGAGAGGGAGGGGGGTCGTACCAAGAGACCCAGTACTTC.

The rearrangement joins TRBV24-1 to TRBJ2-5; 7 bases fit TRBD1. In germline, CDR1 is KGHDR, CDR2 SFDVKD. The junction had 5 bases not matched to a gene; V was cut back by 4 bases and J by 4 bases. CDR3 length: 14 amino acids. The CDR3 DNA reads as TGTGCCACCAGTGACTACCGACAGGGAGAGACCCAGTACTTC. Protein: CATSDYRQGETQYF.

V is TRBV19 and J is TRBJ2-2; maybe TRBD1 (6 bases). The germline V gene encodes CDR1 LNHDA and CDR2 SQIVND (reference sequence). The CDR3 has 14 residues. Trimming stripped 6 bases from V and 2 bases from J, with 10 bases between. In DNA form, the CDR3 reads TGTGCCAGTAGGGGGGCGGCAAACACCGGGGAGCTGTTTTTT. Protein sequence: CASRGAANTGELFF. Full variable domain (outside the CDR3, taken from reference TRBV19 and TRBJ2-2): DGGITQSPKYLFRKEGQNVTLSCEQNLNHDAMYWYRQDPGQGLRLIYYSQIVNDFQKGDIAEGYSVSREKKESFPLTVTSAQKNPTAFYLCASRGAANTGELFFGEGSRLTVL.

V usage is TRBV5-1 and J usage is TRBJ2-7; 8 bases fit TRBD1. The germline V gene has CDR1 SGHRS and CDR2 YFSETQ. There are 15 residues in the CDR3. J was trimmed by 7 bases and V by 3 bases; bases with no gene match: 12. The CDR3 protein is CASSSASDRVFEQYF. In nucleotides, the CDR3 is TGCGCCAGCAGCTCCGCCTCGGACAGGGTGTTTGAGCAGTACTTC.

This clone has a single count. This rearrangement joins TRBV3-1 (or the pseudogene TRBV3-2) to TRBJ1-2, with TRBD1 as a possible D gene (6 bases). V lost 4 bases and J 7 bases, leaving 13 bases between the germline ends. Germline CDR1 and CDR2: LGHDT and YNNKEL (reference sequence). The CDR3 spans 13 residues. In nucleotides, the CDR3 is TGTGCCAGCAGCCCGGACAGTAAGGGTGGCTACACCTTC. It specifies CASSPDSKGGYTF.

The chain joins TRBV28 to TRBJ2-3; D is unclear. This CDR3 spans 11 amino acids. V lost 2 bases and J lost 6, with 3 bases in between. Germline V CDR1 and CDR2: MDHEN, SYDVKM. The CDR3 region has the DNA TGTGCCAGCAGTTTACTGGATACGCAGTATTTT. Encoded protein: CASSLLDTQYF.

The J gene is TRBJ2-3, the V gene TRBV2; D remains unclear. Germline V CDR1 and CDR2: SNHLY, FYNNEI. Trimming pared 6 bases from V and 2 bases from J, leaving 6 bases between. The length of the CDR3 is 12 residues. CDR3 DNA sequence: TGTGCCAGCAGGGCAGACACAGATACGCAGTATTTT. Its translation: CASRADTDTQYF.

The J gene is TRBJ1-6, the V gene TRBV6-5, with 12 bases identical to TRBD1. The CDR3 spans 14 residues. Germline CDR1 MNHEY, CDR2 SVGAGI. V was clipped by 6 bases and J by 11 bases; unmatched bases: 5. The CDR3 coding sequence is TGTGCCAGCAGCAGGGACAGGGGGCCAGCACCCCTCCACTTT. Protein sequence: CASSRDRGPAPLHF.